The entry below gives a single TCR beta chain sequence along with its context. Its antigen is not known. This entry belongs to a study of blood T cells in healthy people across ages. The study, taken as a whole, reports: Donors of long life had a larger count of naive CD4+ cells and greater diversity than aged donors. The fall in TCR beta diversity per million T cells was roughly linear with age. TCR beta diversity was tightly associated with the proportion of naive T cells.

V was shortened by 0 bases and J by 8 bases, with 11 bases between the two germline ends. The CDR3 spans 13 residues. Germline V CDR1 and CDR2: SGHRS, YFSETQ. The second PCR ran about 6 to 11 cycles with a sample-barcoded 5' primer and J-beta primers. TCRdb reprocessed the 5' RACE reads via MiXCR and lists one record per CDR3 protein. The table lists 910,000 or so distinct CDR3 sequences, just over 50% of them singletons. The material sequenced was blood. The clonotype originates from a woman aged 55-69 years in good health. The rearrangement uses TRBV5-1 and TRBJ1-2; no firm D call. The CDR3 region has the DNA TGCGCCAGCAGCTTGGCGACGAGCTCGGGCTACACCTTC. The encoded protein is CASSLATSSGYTF. Looking up the rest from reference TRBV5-1 and TRBJ1-2 gives the full variable domain: KAGVTQTPRYLIKTRGQQVTLSCSPISGHRSVSWYQQTPGQGLQFLFEYFSETQRNKGNFPGRFSGRQFSNSRSEMNVSTLELGDSALYLCASSLATSSGYTFGSGTRLTVV.